These T cell receptor beta chains were read from a single sample in a study of shared clonotypes between healthy human individuals. Data came from immunoSEQ multiplex PCR; TCRdb stores just in-frame clones and leaves some out. The data contain about 2.3 million clones, approximately 95% of them singletons. Sequenced sample: naive CD4+ T cells from PBMCs. The source of these receptors is a man younger than 35 in good health. Some clones in this sample may be carry-over from other donors' samples. Each CDR3 is given with its conserved first and last residue. Where a row states a size, it is once, few, many or the class of an expanded clone; other rows omit it.

>TRBV6-1|.|12
CASRTPPGEQYF
>TRBV30|.|14
CAWSPGPKNTEAFF
>TRBV6-5|.|14
CASSSRGVGEKLFF
>TRBV7-9|.|15
CASSAQSGRDYEQYF
>TRBV7-2|.|13
CASSYDRVYGYTF
>TRBV28|.|14
CASRATGVHQPQHF
>TRBV25-1|.|16
CASSLGLQPSNTEAFF
>TRBV7-2|.|12
CASGGGNQPQHF
>TRBV5-1|.|13
CASSLLGVGGYTF
>TRBV6-5|.|16
CASSYSRRRGADTQYF
>TRBV5-4|.|15
CASSLAGQGGTEAFF
>TRBV13|.|17
CASSLIGQTLYQETQYF
>TRBV7-9|.|15
CASSRGQGETGELFF
>TRBV7-6|.|15
CASSRTPVLADTQYF
>TRBV7-2|.|14
CASSRGTSSYEQYF
>TRBV5-6|.|15
CASSLGFRTQETQYF
>TRBV2|.|14
CASAGAARTDTQYF
>TRBV28|.|14
CASSPWGGTDTQYF
>TRBV7-3|.|13
CASSLGGSGEQFF
>TRBV19|.|14
CASSKLASTDTQYF
>TRBV18|.|16
CATSQGSGSSADTQYF
>TRBV4-1|once|14
CASSSGTFTYGYTF
>TRBV9|.|15
CASSASGSSGNTIYF
>TRBV19|.|12
CASTLTGEKLFF
>TRBV7-6|once|13
CASSYQDSYEQYF
>TRBV28|once|13
CASRPQGSDTQYF
>TRBV18|.|12
CASSPPVRDEFF
>TRBV30|once|14
CAWSPTRRNTEAFF
>TRBV28|.|16
CASSFPGRTGAYEQYF
>TRBV7-2|.|13
CASTFDSQEAQYF
>TRBV5-6|once|15
CASSSRGGGGYEQYF
>TRBV5-4|.|15
CASSLEADSYNEQFF
>TRBV14|.|16
CASSRGSGRVGYEQYF
>TRBV2|few|11
CASRADRGYTF
>TRBV6-1|.|14
CASSPDRGFGTQYF
>TRBV5-4|.|13
CASSDRSPKEQYF
>TRBV5-1|.|16
CASSLRPTGDNYGYTF
>TRBV7-3|.|16
CASSFAGTGPYNEQFF
>TRBV10-3|.|18
CAISEPIPPTGANTEAFF
>TRBV28|.|14
CASTYSGGRGEQYF
>TRBV5-1|.|19
CASSLPTARGPGRVAEAFF